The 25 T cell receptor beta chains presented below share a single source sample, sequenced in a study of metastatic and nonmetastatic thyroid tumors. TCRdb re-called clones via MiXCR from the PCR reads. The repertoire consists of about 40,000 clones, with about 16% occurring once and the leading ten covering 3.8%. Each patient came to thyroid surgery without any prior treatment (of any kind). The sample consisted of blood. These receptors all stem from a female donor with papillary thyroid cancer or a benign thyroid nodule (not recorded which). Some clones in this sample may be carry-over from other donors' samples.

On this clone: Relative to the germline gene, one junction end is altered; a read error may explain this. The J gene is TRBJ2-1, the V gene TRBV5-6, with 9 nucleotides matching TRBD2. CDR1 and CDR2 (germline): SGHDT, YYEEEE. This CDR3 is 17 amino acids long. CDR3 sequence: CASSNAAGGQHINEKFF. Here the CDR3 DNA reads TGTGCCAGCAGCAACGCCGCGGGAGGGCAACATATCAATGAGAAGTTCTTC.

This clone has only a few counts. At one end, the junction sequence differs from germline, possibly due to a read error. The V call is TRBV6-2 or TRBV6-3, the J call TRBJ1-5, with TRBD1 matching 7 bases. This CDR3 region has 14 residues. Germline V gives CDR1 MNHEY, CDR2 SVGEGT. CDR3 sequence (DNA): TGTGCCAGCAGTTATAACAGGGGCACGGTACCCCATCATTTT. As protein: CASSYNRGTVPHHF.

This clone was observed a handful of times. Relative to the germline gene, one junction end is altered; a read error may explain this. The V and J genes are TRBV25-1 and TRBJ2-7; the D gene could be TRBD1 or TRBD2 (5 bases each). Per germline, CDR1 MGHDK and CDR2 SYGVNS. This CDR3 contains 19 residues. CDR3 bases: TGTGTCAGCAGTGAACCGAAGGTTTGTTGGGGGACCTCCGCGGTCGAGCAGTACTTC. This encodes CVSSEPKVCWGTSAVEQYF.

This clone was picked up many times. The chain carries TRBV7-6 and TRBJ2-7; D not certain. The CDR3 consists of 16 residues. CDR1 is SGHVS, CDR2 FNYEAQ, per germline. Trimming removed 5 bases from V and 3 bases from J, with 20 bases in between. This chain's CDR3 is CASSPLSGHKDYEQYF. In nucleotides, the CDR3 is TGTGCCAGCAGCCCGTTATCGGGCCACAAGGACTACGAGCAGTACTTC.

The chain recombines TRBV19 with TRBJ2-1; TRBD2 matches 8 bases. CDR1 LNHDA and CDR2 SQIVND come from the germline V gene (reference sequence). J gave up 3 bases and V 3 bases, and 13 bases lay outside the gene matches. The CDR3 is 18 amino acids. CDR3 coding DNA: TGTGCCAGTAGTATCAGCCTTGGGACTAGTTGGATCTACAATGAGCAGTTCTTC. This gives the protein CASSISLGTSWIYNEQFF.

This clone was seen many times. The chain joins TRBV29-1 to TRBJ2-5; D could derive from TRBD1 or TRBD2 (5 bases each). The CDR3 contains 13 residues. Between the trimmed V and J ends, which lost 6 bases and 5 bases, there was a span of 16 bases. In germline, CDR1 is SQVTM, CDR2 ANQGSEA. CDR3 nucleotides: TGCAGCGTAAGCCGGGACGCCTGGGAGACCCAGTACTTC. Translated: CSVSRDAWETQYF.

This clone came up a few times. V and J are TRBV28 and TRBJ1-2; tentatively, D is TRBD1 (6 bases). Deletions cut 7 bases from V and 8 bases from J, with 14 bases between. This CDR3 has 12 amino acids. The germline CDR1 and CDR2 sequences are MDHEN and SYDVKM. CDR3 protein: CASKRGAEGYTF. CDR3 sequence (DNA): TGTGCCAGCAAACGGGGGGCGGAGGGCTACACCTTC.

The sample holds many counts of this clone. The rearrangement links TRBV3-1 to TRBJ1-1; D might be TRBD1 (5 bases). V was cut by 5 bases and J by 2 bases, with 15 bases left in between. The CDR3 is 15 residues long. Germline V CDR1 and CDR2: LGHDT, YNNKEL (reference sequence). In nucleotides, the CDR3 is TGTGCCAGCAGCTACGGAAACAGGCGCAACACTGAAGCTTTCTTT. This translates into CASSYGNRRNTEAFF.

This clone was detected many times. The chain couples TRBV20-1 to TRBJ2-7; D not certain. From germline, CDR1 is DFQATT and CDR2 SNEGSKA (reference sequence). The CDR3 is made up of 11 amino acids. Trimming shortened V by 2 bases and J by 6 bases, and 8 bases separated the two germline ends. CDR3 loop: CSARMTSEQYF. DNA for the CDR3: TGCAGTGCTAGAATGACATCCGAGCAGTACTTC.

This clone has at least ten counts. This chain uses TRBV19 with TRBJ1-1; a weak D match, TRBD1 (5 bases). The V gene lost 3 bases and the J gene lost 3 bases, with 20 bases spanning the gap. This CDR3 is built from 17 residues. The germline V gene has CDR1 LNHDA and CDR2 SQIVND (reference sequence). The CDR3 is CASSILRGGVGDTEAFF. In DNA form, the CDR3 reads TGTGCCAGTAGTATTTTACGGGGCGGTGTGGGAGACACTGAAGCTTTCTTT.

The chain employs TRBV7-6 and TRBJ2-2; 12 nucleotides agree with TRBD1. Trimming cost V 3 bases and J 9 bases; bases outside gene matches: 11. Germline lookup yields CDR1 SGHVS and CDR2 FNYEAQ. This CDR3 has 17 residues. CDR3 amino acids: CASSFSGTGGAAWELFF. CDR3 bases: TGTGCCAGCAGCTTCTCCGGGACAGGGGGCGCTGCCTGGGAGCTGTTTTTT.

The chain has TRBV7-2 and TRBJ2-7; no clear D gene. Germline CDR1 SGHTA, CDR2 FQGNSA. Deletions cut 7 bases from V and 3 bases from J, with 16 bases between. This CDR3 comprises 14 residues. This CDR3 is CASILQRVGYEQYF. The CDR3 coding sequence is TGTGCCAGCATCTTGCAACGGGTGGGCTACGAGCAGTACTTC.

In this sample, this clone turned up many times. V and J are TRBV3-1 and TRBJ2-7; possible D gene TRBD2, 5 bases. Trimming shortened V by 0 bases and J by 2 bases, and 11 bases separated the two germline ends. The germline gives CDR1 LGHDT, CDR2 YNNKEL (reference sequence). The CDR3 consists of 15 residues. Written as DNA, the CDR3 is TGTGCCAGCAGCCAAGATGGGTTGAGGGCCTACGAGCAGTACTTC. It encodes CASSQDGLRAYEQYF.

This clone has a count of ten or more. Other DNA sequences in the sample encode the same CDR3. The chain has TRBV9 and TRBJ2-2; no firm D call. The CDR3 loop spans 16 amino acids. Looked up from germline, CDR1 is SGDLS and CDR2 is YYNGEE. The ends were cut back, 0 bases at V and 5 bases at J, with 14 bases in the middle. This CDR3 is CASSVGSGLGTGELFF. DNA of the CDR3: TGTGCCAGCAGCGTAGGGTCGGGTTTAGGTACCGGGGAGCTGTTTTTT.

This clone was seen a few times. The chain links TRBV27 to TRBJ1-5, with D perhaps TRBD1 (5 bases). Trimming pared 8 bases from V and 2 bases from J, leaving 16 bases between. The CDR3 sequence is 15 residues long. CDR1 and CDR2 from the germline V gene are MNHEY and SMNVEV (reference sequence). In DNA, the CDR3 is TGTGCCAGCGATCATGGGGGGGAAGGCAATCAGCCCCAGCATTTT. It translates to CASDHGGEGNQPQHF.

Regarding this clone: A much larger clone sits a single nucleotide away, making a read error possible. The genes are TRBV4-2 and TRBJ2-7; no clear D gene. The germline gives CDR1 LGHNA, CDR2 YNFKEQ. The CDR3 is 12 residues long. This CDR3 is CVSSQVSYGQYF. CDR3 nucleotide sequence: TGTGTCAGCAGCCAGGTATCTTACGGGCAGTACTTC.

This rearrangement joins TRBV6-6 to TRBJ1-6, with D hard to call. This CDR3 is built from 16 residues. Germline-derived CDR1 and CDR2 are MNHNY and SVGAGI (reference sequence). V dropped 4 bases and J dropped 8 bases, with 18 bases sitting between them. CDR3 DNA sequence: TGTGCCAGCAGTTCTCTAGCTTGGCACATAGATTCACCCCTCCACTTT. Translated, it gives CASSSLAWHIDSPLHF.

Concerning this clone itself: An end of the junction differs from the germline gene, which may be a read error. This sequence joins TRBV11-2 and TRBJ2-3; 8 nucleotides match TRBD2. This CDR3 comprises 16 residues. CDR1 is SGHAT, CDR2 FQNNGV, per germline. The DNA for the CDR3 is TGTGCCAGCAGATTAGAACTAGCGGTTCCAATGGATACGCGGTATTTT. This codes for CASRLELAVPMDTRYF.

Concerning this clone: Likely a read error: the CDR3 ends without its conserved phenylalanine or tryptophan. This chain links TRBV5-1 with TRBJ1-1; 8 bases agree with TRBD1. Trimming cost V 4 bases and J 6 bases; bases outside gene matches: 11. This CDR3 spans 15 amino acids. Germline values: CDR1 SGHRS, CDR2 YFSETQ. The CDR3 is CASSGMDRVLAEAFS. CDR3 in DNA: TGCGCCAGCAGCGGCATGGACAGGGTGCTTGCTGAAGCTTTCTCT.

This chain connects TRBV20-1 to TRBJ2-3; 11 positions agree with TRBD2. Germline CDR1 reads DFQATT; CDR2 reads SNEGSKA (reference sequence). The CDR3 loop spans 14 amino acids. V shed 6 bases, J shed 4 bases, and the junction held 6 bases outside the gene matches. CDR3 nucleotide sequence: TGCAGTGCAGCCGGGACTAGCGGTCCAGATACGCAGTATTTT. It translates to CSAAGTSGPDTQYF.

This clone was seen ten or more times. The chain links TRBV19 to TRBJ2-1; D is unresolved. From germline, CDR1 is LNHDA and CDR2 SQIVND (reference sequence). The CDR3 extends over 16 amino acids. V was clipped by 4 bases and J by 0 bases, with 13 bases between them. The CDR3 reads CASSRGTSSSYNEQFF. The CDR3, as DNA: TGTGCCAGTAGTAGAGGAACCTCGAGCTCCTACAATGAGCAGTTCTTC.

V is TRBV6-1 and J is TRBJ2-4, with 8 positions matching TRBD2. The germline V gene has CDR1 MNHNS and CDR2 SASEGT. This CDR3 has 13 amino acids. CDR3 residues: CSVSGGQQNIQYF. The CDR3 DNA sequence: TGTTCCGTCTCGGGGGGGCAGCAAAACATTCAGTACTTC.

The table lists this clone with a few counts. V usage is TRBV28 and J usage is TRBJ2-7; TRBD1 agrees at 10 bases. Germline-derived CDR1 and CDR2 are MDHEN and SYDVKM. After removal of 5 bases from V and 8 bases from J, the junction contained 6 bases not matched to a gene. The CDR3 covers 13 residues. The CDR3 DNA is TGTGCCAGCAGTACCGGGACAGGGGCCCAGCAGTACTTC. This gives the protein CASSTGTGAQQYF.

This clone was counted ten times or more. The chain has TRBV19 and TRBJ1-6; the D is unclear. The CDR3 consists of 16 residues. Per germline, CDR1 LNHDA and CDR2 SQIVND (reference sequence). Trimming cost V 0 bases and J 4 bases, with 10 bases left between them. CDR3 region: CASSIDTAPYNSPLHF. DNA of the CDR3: TGTGCCAGTAGTATAGACACGGCGCCGTATAATTCACCCCTCCACTTT.

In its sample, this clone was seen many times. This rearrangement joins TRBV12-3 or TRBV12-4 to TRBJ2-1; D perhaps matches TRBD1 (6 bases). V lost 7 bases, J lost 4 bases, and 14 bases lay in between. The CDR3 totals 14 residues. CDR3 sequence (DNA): TGTGCCAGCACCCTAAGACAGGTTTACAATGAGCAGTTCTTC. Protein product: CASTLRQVYNEQFF.